The 9 T cell receptor beta chains below come from one sample, sequenced in a study of human T cells and chemical hapten exposure. One entry per CDR3 protein, called by TCRdb with MiXCR from the RACE reads. The sample includes about 47,000 distinct CDR3 sequences, 3.7% seen only once; the top ten take 5% to 7%. Time point indicated: healthy volunteer bleed at 6 weeks. Unfractionated whole blood was the source from which total RNA was extracted. Sequencing input: whole blood. These receptors all stem from a human donor in good health. Some clones in this sample may be carry-over from other donors' samples.

This clonotype was detected ten times or more. The chain is built from TRBV6-1 and TRBJ2-1; D may correspond to TRBD1 or TRBD2 (5 bases each). V gave up 7 bases and J gave up 5 bases, with 12 bases separating them. CDR1 MNHNS and CDR2 SASEGT come from the germline V gene. This CDR3 has 13 amino acids. The DNA for the CDR3 is TGTGCCAGCACCGGGACGGGAAACAATGAGCAGTTCTTC. It encodes CASTGTGNNEQFF.

This clonotype was counted ten times or more. This chain links TRBV29-1 with TRBJ2-7, with D unclear. CDR3 size: 13 residues. Germline V CDR1 and CDR2: SQVTM, ANQGSEA. Trimming removed 3 bases from V and 3 bases from J, with 12 bases in between. The CDR3 protein is CSVEIGPGYEQYF. In DNA, the CDR3 is TGCAGCGTTGAGATAGGACCCGGCTACGAGCAGTACTTC.

V and J are TRBV15 and TRBJ1-3; D gene ambiguous. V was clipped by 6 bases and J by 0 bases, with 6 bases between them. Germline V gene lookup returns CDR1 LNHNV and CDR2 YYDKDF (reference sequence). The CDR3 runs to 13 residues. In nucleotides, the CDR3 is TGTGCCACCAGGAGTCTCTCTGGAAACACCATATATTTT. This gives the protein CATRSLSGNTIYF.

The chain has TRBV11-3 and TRBJ2-5, with D uncertain. CDR1 is SGHNT and CDR2 is YENEEA in the germline V gene. The CDR3 totals 13 residues. The V end was cut by 3 bases, the J end by 3 bases, with 8 bases between. CDR3 DNA sequence: TGTGCCAGCAGCTTTGAGGAGAAAGAGACCCAGTACTTC. This codes for CASSFEEKETQYF.

In its sample, this clonotype was seen many times. The chain carries TRBV10-3 and TRBJ2-7, with D possibly being TRBD2 (5 bases). The germline CDR1 and CDR2 sequences are ENHRY and SYGVKD. V was pared by 6 bases and J by 2 bases, with 14 bases between. The CDR3 is 14 residues long. The CDR3 DNA reads as TGTGCCATCAGCGAGGGCACCCTTACCTACGAGCAGTACTTC. Translated, it gives CAISEGTLTYEQYF.

The chain joins TRBV7-9 to TRBJ2-3, with TRBD1 matching 7 bases. The CDR3 consists of 19 residues. CDR1 SEHNR and CDR2 FQNEAQ come from the germline V gene (reference sequence). V was pared by 5 bases and J by 2 bases, with 19 bases of the junction left unmatched. The CDR3 DNA is TGTGCCAGCAGCCCGGTTAAATTACAGGGGACGTTTCCCACAGATACGCAGTATTTT. The encoded protein is CASSPVKLQGTFPTDTQYF.

This clonotype has just a few counts. The chain is built from TRBV9 and TRBJ2-1; TRBD2 agrees at 9 bases. V shed 0 bases, J shed 3 bases, and the junction held 10 bases outside the gene matches. In germline, CDR1 is SGDLS, CDR2 YYNGEE. The CDR3 runs 18 residues. The CDR3 loop reads CASSVVPSGASFYNEQFF. The CDR3 DNA reads TGTGCCAGCAGCGTAGTCCCTAGCGGGGCCTCCTTCTACAATGAGCAGTTCTTC.

In its sample, this clonotype was seen a few times. This chain connects TRBV27 to TRBJ1-1; TRBD1 might be the D (6 bases). The V and J ends lost 4 bases and 8 bases respectively, with 14 bases between them. Germline lookup yields CDR1 MNHEY and CDR2 SMNVEV (reference sequence). CDR3 length equals 13 residues. The CDR3 bases are TGTGCCAGCAGTTCCGCCCGGGACATCGAAGCTTTCTTT. Its translation is CASSSARDIEAFF.

Many counts were recorded for this clonotype. The chain joins TRBV9 to TRBJ2-7, with 10 bases identical to TRBD2. This CDR3 has 14 amino acids. Germline CDR1 and CDR2: SGDLS and YYNGEE. V lost 4 bases and J lost 9; bases outside the gene matches: 10. CDR3 sequence reads: CASSPRPTSGSQYF. CDR3 coding DNA: TGTGCCAGCAGCCCCCGCCCGACTAGCGGGTCGCAGTACTTC.